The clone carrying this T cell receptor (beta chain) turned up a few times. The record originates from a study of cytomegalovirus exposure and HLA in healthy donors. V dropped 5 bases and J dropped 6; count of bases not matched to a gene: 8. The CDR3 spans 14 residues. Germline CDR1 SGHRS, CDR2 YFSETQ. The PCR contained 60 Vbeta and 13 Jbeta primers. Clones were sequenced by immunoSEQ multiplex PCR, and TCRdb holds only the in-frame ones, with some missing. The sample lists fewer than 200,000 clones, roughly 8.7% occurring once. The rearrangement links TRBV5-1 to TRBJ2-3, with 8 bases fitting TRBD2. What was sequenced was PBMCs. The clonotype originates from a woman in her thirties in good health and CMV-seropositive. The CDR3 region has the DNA TGCGCCAGCAGGAGCGGGAGTTTACCGGATACGCAGTATTTT. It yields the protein CASRSGSLPDTQYF.